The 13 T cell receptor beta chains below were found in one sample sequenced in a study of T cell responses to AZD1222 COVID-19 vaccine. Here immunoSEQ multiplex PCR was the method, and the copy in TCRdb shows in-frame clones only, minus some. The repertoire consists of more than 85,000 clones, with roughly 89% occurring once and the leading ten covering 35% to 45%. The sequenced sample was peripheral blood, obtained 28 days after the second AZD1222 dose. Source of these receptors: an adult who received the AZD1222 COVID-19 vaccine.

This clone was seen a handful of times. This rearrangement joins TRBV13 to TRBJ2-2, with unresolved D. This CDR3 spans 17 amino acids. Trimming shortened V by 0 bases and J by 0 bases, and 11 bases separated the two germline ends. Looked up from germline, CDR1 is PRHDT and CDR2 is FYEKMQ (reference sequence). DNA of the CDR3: TGTGCCAGCAGCTTAGGGGGTTCGGGCTCGAACACCGGGGAGCTGTTTTTT. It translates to CASSLGGSGSNTGELFF. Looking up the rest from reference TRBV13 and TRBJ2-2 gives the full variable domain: AAGVIQSPRHLIKEKRETATLKCYPIPRHDTVYWYQQGPGQDPQFLISFYEKMQSDKGSIPDRFSAQQFSDYHSELNMSSLELGDSALYFCASSLGGSGSNTGELFFGEGSRLTVL.

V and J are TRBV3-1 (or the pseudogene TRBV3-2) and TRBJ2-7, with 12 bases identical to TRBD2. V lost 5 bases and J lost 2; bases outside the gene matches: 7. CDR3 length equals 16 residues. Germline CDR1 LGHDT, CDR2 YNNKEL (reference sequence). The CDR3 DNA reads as TGTGCCAGCAGCTCGAACCGACTAGCGGGAGCCTACGAGCAGTACTTC. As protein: CASSSNRLAGAYEQYF.

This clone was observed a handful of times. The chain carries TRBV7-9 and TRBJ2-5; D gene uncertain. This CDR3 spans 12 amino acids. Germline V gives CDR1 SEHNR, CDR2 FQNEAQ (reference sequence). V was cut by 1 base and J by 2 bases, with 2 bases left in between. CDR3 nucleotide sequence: TGTGCCAGCAGCTTAGAACAAGAGACCCAGTACTTC. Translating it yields CASSLEQETQYF. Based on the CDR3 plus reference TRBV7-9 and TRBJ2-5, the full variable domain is DTGVSQNPRHKITKRGQNVTFRCDPISEHNRLYWYRQTLGQGPEFLTYFQNEAQLEKSRLLSDRFSAERPKGSFSTLEIQRTEQGDSAMYLCASSLEQETQYFGPGTRLLVL.

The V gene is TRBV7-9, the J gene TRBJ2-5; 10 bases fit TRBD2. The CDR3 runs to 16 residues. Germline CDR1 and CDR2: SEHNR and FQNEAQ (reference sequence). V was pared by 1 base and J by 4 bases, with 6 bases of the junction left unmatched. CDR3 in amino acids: CASSLGASGSSETQYF. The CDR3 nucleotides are TGTGCCAGCAGCTTAGGAGCTAGCGGGAGTTCAGAGACCCAGTACTTC. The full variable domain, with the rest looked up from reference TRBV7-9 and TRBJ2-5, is DTGVSQNPRHKITKRGQNVTFRCDPISEHNRLYWYRQTLGQGPEFLTYFQNEAQLEKSRLLSDRFSAERPKGSFSTLEIQRTEQGDSAMYLCASSLGASGSSETQYFGPGTRLLVL.

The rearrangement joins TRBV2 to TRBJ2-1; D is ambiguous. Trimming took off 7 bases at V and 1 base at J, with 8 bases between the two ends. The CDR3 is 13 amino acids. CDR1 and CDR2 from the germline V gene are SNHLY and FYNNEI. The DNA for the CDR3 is TGTGCCAGCACCCCCCCATCCTACAATGAGCAGTTCTTC. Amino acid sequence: CASTPPSYNEQFF. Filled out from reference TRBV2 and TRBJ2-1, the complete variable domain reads EPEVTQTPSHQVTQMGQEVILRCVPISNHLYFYWYRQILGQKVEFLVSFYNNEISEKSEIFDDQFSVERPDGSNFTLKIRSTKLEDSAMYFCASTPPSYNEQFFGPGTRLTVL.

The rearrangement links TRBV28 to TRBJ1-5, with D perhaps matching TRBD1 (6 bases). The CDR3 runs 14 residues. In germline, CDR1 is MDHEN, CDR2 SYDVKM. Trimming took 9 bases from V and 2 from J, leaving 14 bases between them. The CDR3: CASRGRGGNQPQHF. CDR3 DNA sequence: TGTGCCAGTCGGGGCAGGGGCGGCAATCAGCCCCAGCATTTT. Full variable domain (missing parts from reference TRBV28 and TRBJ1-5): DVKVTQSSRYLVKRTGEKVFLECVQDMDHENMFWYRQDPGLGLRLIYFSYDVKMKEKGDIPEGYSVSREKKERFSLILESASTNQTSMYLCASRGRGGNQPQHFGDGTRLSIL.

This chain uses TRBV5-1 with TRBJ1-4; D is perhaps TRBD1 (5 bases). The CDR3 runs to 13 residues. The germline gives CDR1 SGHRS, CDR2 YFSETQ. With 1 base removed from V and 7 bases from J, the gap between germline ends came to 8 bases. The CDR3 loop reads CASSLSRAEKLFF. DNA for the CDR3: TGCGCCAGCAGCTTGAGCAGGGCTGAAAAACTGTTTTTT.

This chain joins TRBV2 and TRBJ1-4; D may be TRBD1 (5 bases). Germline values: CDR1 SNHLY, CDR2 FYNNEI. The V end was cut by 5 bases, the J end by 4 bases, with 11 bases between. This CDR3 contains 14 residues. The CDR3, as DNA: TGTGCCAGCAGTAGGCAGGGAGTTAATGAAAAACTGTTTTTT. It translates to CASSRQGVNEKLFF.

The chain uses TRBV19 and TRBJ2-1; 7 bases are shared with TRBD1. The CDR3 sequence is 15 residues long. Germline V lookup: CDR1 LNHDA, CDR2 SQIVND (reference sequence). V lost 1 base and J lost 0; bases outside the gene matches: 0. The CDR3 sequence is CASSIGQGSYNEQFF. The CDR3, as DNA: TGTGCCAGTAGTATAGGACAGGGCTCCTACAATGAGCAGTTCTTC.

CDR3 in amino acids: CASSLPYSYNEQFF. The CDR3 nucleotides read TGTGCCAGCAGTTTACCCTACTCCTACAATGAGCAGTTCTTC. V and J are TRBV28 and TRBJ2-1; D unresolved. The CDR3 is made up of 14 amino acids. Germline CDR1 reads MDHEN; CDR2 reads SYDVKM. V shed 2 bases and J shed 0 bases, with 5 bases lying between them. The whole variable domain, remainder taken from reference TRBV28 and TRBJ2-1, is DVKVTQSSRYLVKRTGEKVFLECVQDMDHENMFWYRQDPGLGLRLIYFSYDVKMKEKGDIPEGYSVSREKKERFSLILESASTNQTSMYLCASSLPYSYNEQFFGPGTRLTVL.

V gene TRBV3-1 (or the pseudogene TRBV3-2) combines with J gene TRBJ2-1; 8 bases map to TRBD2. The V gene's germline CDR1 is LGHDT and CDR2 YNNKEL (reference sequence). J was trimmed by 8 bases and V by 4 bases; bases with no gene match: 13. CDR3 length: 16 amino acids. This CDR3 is CASSPLSGTSYHEQFF. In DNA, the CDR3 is TGTGCCAGCAGCCCCCTATCCGGGACTAGTTACCATGAGCAGTTCTTC.

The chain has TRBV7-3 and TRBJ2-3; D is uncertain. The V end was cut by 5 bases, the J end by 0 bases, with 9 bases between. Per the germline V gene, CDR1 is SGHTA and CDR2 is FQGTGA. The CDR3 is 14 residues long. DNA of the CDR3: TGTGCCAGCAGCCCGAGTTCTAGCACAGATACGCAGTATTTT. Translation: CASSPSSSTDTQYF.

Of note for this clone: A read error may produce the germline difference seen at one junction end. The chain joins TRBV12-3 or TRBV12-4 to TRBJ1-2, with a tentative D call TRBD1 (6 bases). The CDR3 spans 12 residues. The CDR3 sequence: CASSLAGGQAAF. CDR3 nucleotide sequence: TGTGCCAGCAGTTTAGCGGGGGGCCAGGCAGCCTTC.